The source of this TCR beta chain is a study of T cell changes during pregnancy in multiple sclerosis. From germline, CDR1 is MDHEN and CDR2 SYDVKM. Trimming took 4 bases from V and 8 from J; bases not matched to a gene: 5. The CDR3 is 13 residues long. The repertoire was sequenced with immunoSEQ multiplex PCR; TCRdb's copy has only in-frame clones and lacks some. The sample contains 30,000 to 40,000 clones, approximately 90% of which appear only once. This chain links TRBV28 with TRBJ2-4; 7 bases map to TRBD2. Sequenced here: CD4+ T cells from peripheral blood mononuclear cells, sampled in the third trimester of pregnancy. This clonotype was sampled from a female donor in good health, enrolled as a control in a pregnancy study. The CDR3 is CASSSGGSDIQYF. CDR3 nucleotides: TGTGCCAGCAGTTCCGGGGGGTCGGACATTCAGTACTTC.